These T cell receptor beta chains were read from a single sample in a study of T cells in Graves' hyperthyroidism and ophthalmopathy. TCRdb ran MiXCR on the multiplex PCR reads and lists one entry per CDR3 protein. This table holds over 700,000 distinct CDR3 sequences, 35% to 40% found once. The source material was blood. The receptors were gathered from a man between 18 and 29 years old with Graves' hyperthyroidism. Both conserved end residues are part of each CDR3. The order of the fields is V gene, D gene, J gene, clone size, CDR3 protein. D genes are given only for firm matches. Where a row states a size, it is once, few, many or the class of an expanded clone; other rows omit it.

TRBV5-4	NA	TRBJ1-2	NA	CASSLEQAAANYGYTF
TRBV9	NA	TRBJ1-6	NA	CASSLSSLTEYGSPLHF
TRBV20-1	TRBD1	TRBJ2-7	few	CSARLGDRGLSYEQYF
TRBV19	NA	TRBJ1-5	NA	CATTSNRGKLSSQPQHF
TRBV15	TRBD1	TRBJ2-7	few	CATSVYRDSLVYEQYF
TRBV7-9	NA	TRBJ1-3	NA	CASSSRGTAGNTIYF
TRBV5-1	NA	TRBJ1-1	few	CASSVTAFNTEAFF
TRBV2	NA	TRBJ1-5	many	CASSEARRGHQPQHF
TRBV2	TRBD1	TRBJ1-2	many	CASRESTGGHGYTF
TRBV2	NA	TRBJ2-3	NA	CASSERQMSSTDTQYF
TRBV29-1	TRBD2	TRBJ2-3	few	CSVGLAGAADTQYF
TRBV7-6	TRBD1	TRBJ2-5	few	CASSWDRKGETQYF
TRBV7-2	NA	TRBJ2-7	many	CASSFSRGEYEQYF
TRBV24-1	NA	TRBJ2-5	many	CATSDPIDRQETQYF
TRBV5-8	NA	TRBJ2-6	many	CASSLQAAGANVLTF
TRBV7-9	TRBD1	TRBJ1-1	few	CASRRGQGFPEAFF
TRBV6-5	NA	TRBJ1-1	NA	CASSTGQGVTEAFF
TRBV6-5	NA	TRBJ1-1	NA	CASSDPQGTEAFF
TRBV6-5	NA	TRBJ2-7	NA	CASSSYRDGYEQYF
TRBV7-8	TRBD1	TRBJ1-4	NA	CASSLEDRGREKLFF
TRBV20-1	TRBD2	TRBJ2-5	NA	CSASGIAGGQETQYF
TRBV9	NA	TRBJ2-7	many	CASSVGTREEQYF
TRBV7-3	NA	TRBJ2-2	many	CASSPTSGSTGELFF
TRBV20-1	NA	NA	NA	CSARMLANQETQYF
TRBV5-1	NA	TRBJ2-7	few	CASSQMDAPYEQYF
TRBV7-2	TRBD2	TRBJ2-7	many	CASSRGGPYEQYF
TRBV5-6	NA	TRBJ1-1	many	CASSLQGLPAFF
TRBV4-1	NA	TRBJ1-1	NA	CASSQVDARERKAFF
TRBV5-1	TRBD1	TRBJ2-7	NA	CASNLGTGVIEQYF
TRBV19	NA	TRBJ1-2	NA	CASATGYGYTF
TRBV11-1	NA	TRBJ2-2	NA	CASSASGGVLNGELFF
TRBV20-1	TRBD2	TRBJ2-7	few	CSAPWWEGTQGSGYEQYF
TRBV3-1	NA	TRBJ2-7	NA	CASRPRDSYEQYF
TRBV7-2	NA	TRBJ1-2	NA	CASSLEREGFNGYTF
TRBV7-6	NA	TRBJ2-2	many	CASLSGDDTGELFF
TRBV19	NA	TRBJ2-6	NA	CASSIGRGLSGANVLTF
TRBV7-2	NA	TRBJ2-2	few	CASSSTPGPRTGELFF
TRBV5-4	NA	TRBJ1-2	few	CASSHGGYGYTF
TRBV2	NA	TRBJ1-1	many	CASSVEQGAFF
TRBV10-3	NA	TRBJ1-2	few	CASSYSGGGDYGYTF
TRBV7-2	TRBD1	TRBJ2-7	NA	CASSLTPGQGIHEQYF
TRBV9	NA	TRBJ2-2	few	CASSVSGTANTGELFF
TRBV5-1	NA	TRBJ1-1	NA	CASSLFPRQLNTEAFF
TRBV5-1	NA	TRBJ2-6	NA	CASSPRGRVFSGANVLTF
TRBV10-3	NA	TRBJ2-2	many	CAIRELVGTGELFF
TRBV5-1	TRBD2	TRBJ2-3	once	CASSSVGGDTDTQYF
TRBV29-1	NA	TRBJ2-6	once	CSVSGNTGANVLTF
TRBV7-9	NA	TRBJ2-7	once	CASSQGRATGYEQYF
TRBV4-1	NA	TRBJ1-5	few	CASSHQRGGGQPQHF
TRBV7-6	NA	TRBJ1-1	few	CASSLEAGPPSGAFF
TRBV19	NA	TRBJ2-6	once	CASSRAGGANVLTF
TRBV6-1	NA	TRBJ2-5	NA	CASRYVGAQETQYF
TRBV19	NA	TRBJ1-1	many	CASAAGRTEAFF